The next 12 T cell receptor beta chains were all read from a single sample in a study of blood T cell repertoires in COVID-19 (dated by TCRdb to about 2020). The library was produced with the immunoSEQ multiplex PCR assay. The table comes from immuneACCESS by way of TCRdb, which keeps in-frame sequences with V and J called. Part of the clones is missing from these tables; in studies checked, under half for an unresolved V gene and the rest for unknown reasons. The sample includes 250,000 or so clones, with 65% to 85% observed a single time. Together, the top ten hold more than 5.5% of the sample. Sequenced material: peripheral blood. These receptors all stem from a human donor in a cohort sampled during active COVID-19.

The CDR3, as DNA: TGTGCCAGTAGCCCGGGGGGGACGACGATAAACACTGAAGCTTTCTTT. Translating gives CASSPGGTTINTEAFF. The V and J genes are TRBV19 and TRBJ1-1; D possibly corresponds to TRBD1 (5 bases). V was trimmed by 6 bases and J by 2 bases, leaving 19 bases between them. The CDR3 has 16 residues. Germline CDR1 is LNHDA and CDR2 is SQIVND (reference sequence).

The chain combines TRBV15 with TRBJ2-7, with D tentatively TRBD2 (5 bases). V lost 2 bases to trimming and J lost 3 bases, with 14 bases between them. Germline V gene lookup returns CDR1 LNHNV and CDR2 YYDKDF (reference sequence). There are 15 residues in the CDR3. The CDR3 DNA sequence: TGTGCCACCAGCAGAATAGAGGGAGTATACTACGAGCAGTACTTC. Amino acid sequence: CATSRIEGVYYEQYF.

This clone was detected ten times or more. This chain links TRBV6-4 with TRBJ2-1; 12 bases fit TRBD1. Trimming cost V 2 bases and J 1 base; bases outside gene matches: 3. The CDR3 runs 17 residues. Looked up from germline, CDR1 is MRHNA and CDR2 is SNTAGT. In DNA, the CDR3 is TGTGCCAGCAGTGACGGGACAGGGGGCAAATCCTACAATGAGCAGTTCTTC. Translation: CASSDGTGGKSYNEQFF.

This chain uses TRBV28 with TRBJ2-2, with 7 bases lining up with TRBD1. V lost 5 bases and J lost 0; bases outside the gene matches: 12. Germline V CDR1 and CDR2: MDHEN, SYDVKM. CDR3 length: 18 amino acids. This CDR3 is CASSRSRRDRPNTGELFF. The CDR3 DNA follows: TGTGCCAGCAGTCGATCCCGCCGGGACAGACCGAACACCGGGGAGCTGTTTTTT.

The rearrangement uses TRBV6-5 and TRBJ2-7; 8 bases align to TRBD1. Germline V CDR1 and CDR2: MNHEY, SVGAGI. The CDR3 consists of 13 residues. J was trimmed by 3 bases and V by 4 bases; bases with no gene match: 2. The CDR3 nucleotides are TGTGCCAGCAGTTCAGGGGGCGACTACGAGCAGTACTTC. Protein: CASSSGGDYEQYF.

CDR3 sequence: CASSSRTGTRGITDTQYF. CDR3 in DNA: TGTGCCAGTAGTTCCCGCACCGGGACTAGGGGAATCACAGATACGCAGTATTTT. The rearrangement uses TRBV19 and TRBJ2-3; 8 bases line up with TRBD2. The junction had 15 bases not matched to a gene; V was cut back by 5 bases and J by 2 bases. CDR1 is LNHDA and CDR2 is SQIVND in the germline V gene (reference sequence). There are 18 residues in the CDR3.

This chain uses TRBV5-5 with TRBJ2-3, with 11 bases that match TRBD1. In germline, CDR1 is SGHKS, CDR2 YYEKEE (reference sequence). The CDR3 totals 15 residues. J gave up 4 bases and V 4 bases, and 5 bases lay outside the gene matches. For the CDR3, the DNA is TGTGCCAGCAGCCATGGACAGGGGGCACCAGATACGCAGTATTTT. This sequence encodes CASSHGQGAPDTQYF.

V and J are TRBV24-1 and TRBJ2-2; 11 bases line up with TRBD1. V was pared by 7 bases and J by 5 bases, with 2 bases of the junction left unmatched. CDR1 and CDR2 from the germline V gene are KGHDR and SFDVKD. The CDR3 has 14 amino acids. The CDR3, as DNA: TGTGCCACCAGAGGACAGGGGGCTACCGGGGAGCTGTTTTTT. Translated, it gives CATRGQGATGELFF.

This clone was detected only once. CDR3 sequence: CASSGSGDQPQHF. DNA of the CDR3: TGTGCCAGCAGCGGGTCAGGGGATCAGCCCCAGCATTTT. This rearrangement joins TRBV9 to TRBJ1-5; weak D call: TRBD1 (6 bases). The V gene lost 3 bases and the J gene lost 5 bases, with 9 bases spanning the gap. Per the germline V gene, CDR1 is SGDLS and CDR2 is YYNGEE. This CDR3 region has 13 residues. The whole variable domain, remainder taken from reference TRBV9 and TRBJ1-5, is DSGVTQTPKHLITATGQRVTLRCSPRSGDLSVYWYQQSLDQGLQFLIQYYNGEERAKGNILERFSAQQFPDLHSELNLSSLELGDSALYFCASSGSGDQPQHFGDGTRLSIL.

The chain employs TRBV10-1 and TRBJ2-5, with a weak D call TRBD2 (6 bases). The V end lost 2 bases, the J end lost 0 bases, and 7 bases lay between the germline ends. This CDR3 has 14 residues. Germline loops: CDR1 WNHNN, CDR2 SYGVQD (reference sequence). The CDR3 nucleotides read TGCGCCAGCAGTGAGGGGGGGAACCAAGAGACCCAGTACTTC. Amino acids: CASSEGGNQETQYF.

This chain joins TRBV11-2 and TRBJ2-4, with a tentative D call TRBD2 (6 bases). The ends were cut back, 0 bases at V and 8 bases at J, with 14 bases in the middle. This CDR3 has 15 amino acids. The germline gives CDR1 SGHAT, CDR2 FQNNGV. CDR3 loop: CASSLDFGDWDIQYF. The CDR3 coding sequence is TGTGCCAGCAGCTTAGATTTCGGGGACTGGGACATTCAGTACTTC.

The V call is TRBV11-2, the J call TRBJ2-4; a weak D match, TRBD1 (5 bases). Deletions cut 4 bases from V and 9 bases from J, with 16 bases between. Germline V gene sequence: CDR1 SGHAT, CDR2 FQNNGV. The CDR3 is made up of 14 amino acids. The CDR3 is CASSSIRGFGIQYF. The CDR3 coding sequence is TGTGCCAGCAGCTCAATTAGGGGTTTTGGCATTCAGTACTTC.